This T cell receptor beta chain derives from a study of Ad26.COV2.S vaccination and SARS-CoV-2 variants. Background on the study: Donor was assigned to the Ad26.COV2.S arm of trial COV1001. Ad26.COV2.S given intramuscularly, once or twice 56 days apart.

General study findings and limits: Substantial post-vaccination breadth of spike-specific CD8+ and CD4+ T cell responses was reported.

V was pared by 5 bases and J by 7 bases, with 12 bases between. This CDR3 is built from 13 residues. As concerns this clone: Its cognate antigen is unknown.

Assay: immunoSEQ multiplex PCR; the TCRdb copy retains only in-frame clones and omits some. The data contain hundreds of thousands of clones, around 89% of them singletons. Treatment denoted: some 20 received Ad26.COV2.S at low or high dose, single or two shots; about 5 received placebo; per-sample allocation not given. After the first vaccine or placebo injection, samples were drawn on day 63. The TCR comes from a person aged 18-65 years who received the Ad26.COV2.S COVID-19 vaccine or a placebo. Here the sequenced sample was peripheral blood, taken in a trial of Ad26.COV2.S vaccine versus placebo. The chain employs TRBV12-3 or TRBV12-4 and TRBJ1-3; no definite D call. CDR3 amino acids: CASSAPRSNTIYF. The DNA for the CDR3 is TGTGCCAGCAGTGCCCCCAGGAGCAACACCATATATTTT.